These T cell receptor beta chains were read from a single sample in a study of T-cell reconstitution after alpha-beta-depleted transplantation in children. TCRdb recomputed calls from the PCR reads with MiXCR, one row per CDR3 protein. Of about 480,000 distinct CDR3 sequences listed, under 15% are singletons. The sample consisted of PBMCs from the stem cell graft donor, taken from the stem cell graft. The source is a human donor who donated a stem cell graft to a child with combined immunodeficiency. The conserved cysteine and the conserved F or W are not part of the CDR3 here. A D gene is named only where the DNA matches it firmly.

TRBV6-1 - ATGTLLHRELF
TRBV20-1 TRBD2 SARKSGGPHEQY
TRBV5-1 - ASSLDGGANNEQF
TRBV4-3 - ASSQVLASYTEAF
TRBV6-2/TRBV6-3 - ASKKLTRNEKLF
TRBV12-3/TRBV12-4 - ASSLSVLTYNEQF
TRBV30 TRBD1 AWSVQGAYGYT
TRBV29-1 - SVEGSGSSYEQY
TRBV29-1 - SVASRNTDTQY
TRBV7-9 - ASSYRVTGELF
TRBV29-1 TRBD1 SAGQGPNTGELF
TRBV18 TRBD1 ASSPPGQTGLNIQY
TRBV29-1 - SVEVGGDTQY
TRBV12-3/TRBV12-4 - ASSFQSVALDNEQF
TRBV30 TRBD2 AWSLAGGTDTQY
TRBV29-1 - SAGVDREGTEAF
TRBV5-1 - ASSQYTKNEQF
TRBV5-5 - ASSLAVGWNEQF